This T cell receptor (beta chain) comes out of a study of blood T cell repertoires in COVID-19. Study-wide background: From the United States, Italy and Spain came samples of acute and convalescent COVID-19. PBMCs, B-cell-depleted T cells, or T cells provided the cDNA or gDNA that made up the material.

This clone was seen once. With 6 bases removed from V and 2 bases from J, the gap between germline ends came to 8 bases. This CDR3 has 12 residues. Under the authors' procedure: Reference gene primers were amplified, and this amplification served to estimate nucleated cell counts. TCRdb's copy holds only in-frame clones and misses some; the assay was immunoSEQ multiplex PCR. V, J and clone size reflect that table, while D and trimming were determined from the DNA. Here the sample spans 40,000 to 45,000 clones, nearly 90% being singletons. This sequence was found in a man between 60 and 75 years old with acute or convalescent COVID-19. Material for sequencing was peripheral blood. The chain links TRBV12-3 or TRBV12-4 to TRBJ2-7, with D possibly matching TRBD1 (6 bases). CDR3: CASRSGAYEQYF. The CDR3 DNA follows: TGTGCCAGCAGATCAGGGGCCTACGAGCAGTACTTC.